A single sample gave rise to the 9 T cell receptor beta chains below, sequenced in a study of chemoradiotherapy in HPV16-positive cancers. Here immunoSEQ multiplex PCR was the method, and the copy in TCRdb shows in-frame clones only, minus some. The sample carries more than 25,000 clones, 85% to 95% recorded once. Sequencing was performed on blood, taken from a patient who underwent chemoradiotherapy. These receptors were collected from a human donor with HPV-associated anogenital cancer.

The chain carries TRBV27 and TRBJ2-1; D is possibly TRBD2 (5 bases). V lost 6 bases to trimming and J lost 7 bases, with 19 bases between them. The CDR3 covers 15 residues. Looked up from germline, CDR1 is MNHEY and CDR2 is SMNVEV (reference sequence). CDR3 in DNA: TGTGCCAGCAGCCCGACGGCCTCGGGATCGAATGAGCAGTTCTTC. Its protein is CASSPTASGSNEQFF.

The rearrangement links TRBV28 to TRBJ1-3, with D possibly TRBD1 on 5 matching bases. Germline V gives CDR1 MDHEN, CDR2 SYDVKM. The CDR3 sequence is 17 residues long. V lost 8 bases and J 0 bases, leaving 20 bases between the germline ends. CDR3: CASPTHRNRVSGNTIYF. For the CDR3, the DNA is TGTGCCAGCCCTACTCACAGGAACCGAGTCTCTGGAAACACCATATATTTT.

This chain links TRBV23-1 with TRBJ1-1, with D unclear. TRBV23-1 is given ORF status, its function remaining uncertain. The CDR3 totals 15 residues. Trimming stripped 0 bases from V and 1 base from J, with 9 bases between. In DNA, the CDR3 is TGCGCCAGCAGTCAATCGAAGGCAGGGAACACTGAAGCTTTCTTT. This encodes CASSQSKAGNTEAFF.

This chain uses TRBV7-3 with TRBJ2-3; D may match TRBD1 or TRBD2 (5 bases each). Germline V lookup: CDR1 SGHTA, CDR2 FQGTGA. The CDR3 has 13 amino acids. Trimming removed 5 bases at V and 11 bases at J, with 17 bases between. CDR3 protein: CASSPPGPVEQYF. The CDR3 bases are TGTGCCAGCAGCCCCCCGGGGCCGGTCGAGCAGTATTTT.

The chain combines TRBV19 with TRBJ2-2; a possible D gene is TRBD2 (5 bases). Germline CDR1 and CDR2: LNHDA and SQIVND (reference sequence). The CDR3 is 12 residues long. V was cut by 8 bases and J by 6 bases, with 10 bases left in between. The CDR3 is CASFGVAGELFF. The CDR3 nucleotides read TGTGCCAGTTTCGGGGTGGCCGGGGAGCTGTTTTTT.

The rearrangement links TRBV6-5 to TRBJ2-3, with TRBD2 identical over 9 bases. This CDR3 contains 15 residues. V lost 6 bases, J lost 3 bases, and 7 bases stayed unmatched. Germline CDR1 reads MNHEY; CDR2 reads SVGAGI. CDR3 nucleotide sequence: TGTGCCAGCAGGGGCGGGAGGGCCGGGACAGATACGCAGTATTTT. Translating it yields CASRGGRAGTDTQYF.

The chain combines TRBV4-3 with TRBJ1-5; D is unresolved. This CDR3 spans 15 amino acids. Trimming took 0 bases from V and 5 from J, leaving 11 bases between them. Germline CDR1 is LGHNA and CDR2 is YSLEER. DNA of the CDR3: TGCGCCAGCAGCCAAGATCGTGGAGTTTATCAGCCCCAGCATTTT. Translation gives CASSQDRGVYQPQHF.

This CDR3 reads CASSLVALGNSPLHF. The DNA of the CDR3 is TGTGCCAGCAGCTTAGTTGCGTTGGGCAATTCACCCCTCCACTTT. The chain combines TRBV7-2 with TRBJ1-6; no firm D call. CDR1 SGHTA and CDR2 FQGNSA come from the germline V gene. V was cut by 1 base and J by 7 bases, with 11 bases left in between. The CDR3 sequence is 15 residues long.

The CDR3 loop reads CASSAQGSGELFF. As DNA, the CDR3 is TGTGCCAGTAGTGCCCAGGGATCCGGGGAGCTGTTTTTT. This chain connects TRBV19 to TRBJ2-2, with D possibly being TRBD1 (5 bases). Trimming pared 5 bases from V and 6 bases from J, leaving 10 bases between. The CDR3 has 13 amino acids. CDR1 LNHDA and CDR2 SQIVND come from the germline V gene (reference sequence).